A selection of T cell receptor beta chains follows, all from one sample in a study of blood T cells in healthy people across ages. TCRdb reprocessed the 5' RACE reads with MiXCR, giving one entry per CDR3 protein. The sample consists of around 580,000 distinct CDR3 sequences, around half of them appearing once. Sequenced sample: blood. The source of these receptors is a man aged 80 or over in good health. The CDR3 runs from the conserved cysteine through the conserved F or W.

CDR3 protein: CASSYGLFQPQHF; V gene: TRBV6-6; CDR3 length: 13
CDR3 protein: CASSGQGLVSAKNIQYF; V gene: TRBV7-9; CDR3 length: 17
CDR3 protein: CASSWGQGGYGYTF; V gene: TRBV5-1; CDR3 length: 14
CDR3 protein: CASSFGGRSSYNEQYF; V gene: TRBV12-3/TRBV12-4; CDR3 length: 16
CDR3 protein: CASSRTGSMDNEQFF; V gene: TRBV6-5; CDR3 length: 15
CDR3 protein: CSAPPGGRTTETQYF; V gene: TRBV20-1; CDR3 length: 15
CDR3 protein: CASSHQAGGEETQYF; V gene: TRBV5-1; CDR3 length: 15
CDR3 protein: CASSQDPQGFPEAFF; V gene: TRBV4-3; CDR3 length: 15
CDR3 protein: CASSLDHRGGNQPQHF; V gene: TRBV7-2; CDR3 length: 16
CDR3 protein: CASSFKGGRLAGRVRETQYF; V gene: TRBV28; CDR3 length: 20
CDR3 protein: CASSPVVVTGVYGYTF; V gene: TRBV2; CDR3 length: 16
CDR3 protein: CASSQVGVVDEQFF; V gene: TRBV4-1; CDR3 length: 14
CDR3 protein: CARRGQGGGYTF; V gene: TRBV30; CDR3 length: 12